These 7 T cell receptor beta chains share one sample of origin, sequenced in a study of graft-versus-host responses after intestinal transplantation. Antigens of these TCRs are unknown. Clones were sequenced by immunoSEQ multiplex PCR, and TCRdb holds only the in-frame ones, with some missing. The sample has about 130,000 clones, 80% to 95% seen once. The sample consisted of unstimulated CD4+ T cells sorted from spleen or lymph node cells, taken before intestinal transplant. These receptors were taken from a human donor who received an intestinal transplant.

The chain recombines TRBV7-6 with TRBJ1-1; unclear D gene. This CDR3 is 14 amino acids long. The V gene's germline CDR1 is SGHVS and CDR2 FNYEAQ. V was trimmed by 2 bases and J by 1 base, leaving 8 bases between them. CDR3 DNA: TGTGCCAGCAGCTTACAAAGAGCGAACACTGAAGCTTTCTTT. This sequence encodes CASSLQRANTEAFF.

This clone has only one observation. The rearrangement uses TRBV7-2 and TRBJ1-2; maybe TRBD1 (5 bases). CDR3 size: 13 residues. Per the germline V gene, CDR1 is SGHTA and CDR2 is FQGNSA. Trimming removed 10 bases at V and 0 bases at J, with 12 bases between. The CDR3 DNA is TGTGCCATACAGACGGGGGCTAACTATGGCTACACCTTC. This translates into CAIQTGANYGYTF.

The chain joins TRBV7-3 to TRBJ2-2; TRBD1 agrees at 10 bases. The V segment lost 8 bases and the J segment 5 bases; nucleotides outside the gene matches: 8. Germline CDR1 reads SGHTA; CDR2 reads FQGTGA. The CDR3 totals 15 residues. The CDR3 bases are TGTGCCAGCTCTAGGGACAGGGGTACTACCGGGGAGCTGTTTTTT. It specifies CASSRDRGTTGELFF.

The chain couples TRBV5-1 to TRBJ2-4; 7 bases map to TRBD1. Germline CDR1 and CDR2: SGHRS and YFSETQ. There are 17 residues in the CDR3. Trimming took 0 bases from V and 4 from J; bases not matched to a gene: 10. The CDR3 DNA reads as TGCGCCAGCAGCTTGGGGGGGACAGTGAGCCCAAAAAACATTCAGTACTTC. This encodes CASSLGGTVSPKNIQYF.

The J gene is TRBJ2-7, the V gene TRBV6-5; no clear D. V lost 4 bases and J 0 bases, leaving 7 bases between the germline ends. Germline V lookup: CDR1 MNHEY, CDR2 SVGAGI. The CDR3 consists of 13 residues. As DNA, the CDR3 is TGTGCCAGCAGTTTAACAGTCTCCTACGAGCAGTACTTC. Its translation is CASSLTVSYEQYF.

This chain uses TRBV27 with TRBJ2-2, with D possibly matching TRBD2 (5 bases). Germline loops: CDR1 MNHEY, CDR2 SMNVEV (reference sequence). The CDR3 runs 16 residues. Trimming removed 6 bases from V and 1 base from J, with 15 bases in between. The CDR3 spells CASRGIRAENTGELFF. The CDR3 region has the DNA TGTGCCAGCAGGGGGATACGAGCGGAGAACACCGGGGAGCTGTTTTTT.

The J gene is TRBJ2-3, the V gene TRBV5-1; 9 bases align to TRBD1. Trimming cost V 7 bases and J 6 bases; bases outside gene matches: 9. The CDR3 covers 14 residues. From germline, CDR1 is SGHRS and CDR2 YFSETQ. CDR3 sequence: CASLATGGSDTQYF. For the CDR3, the DNA is TGCGCCAGCCTAGCCACAGGGGGCTCGGATACGCAGTATTTT.